These T cell receptor beta chains were read from a single sample in a study of regulatory and conventional T cells in breast cancer. TCRdb itself ran the PCR reads through MiXCR, one entry per CDR3 protein. This sample has fewer than 20,000 distinct CDR3 sequences, with around a third found just once. The specimen was conventional T cells from blood. All receptors derive from a female donor in good health. Both conserved end residues are part of each CDR3. For some rows the clone size is stated as once, few or many, or as a class when expanded; others skip it.

j_call | v_call | clone_size | cdr3_aa
TRBJ2-5 | TRBV6-2/TRBV6-3 | NA | CASSYSGGTQHF
TRBJ2-7 | TRBV3-1 | NA | CASSQRDAQYEQYF
TRBJ2-2 | TRBV20-1 | many | CSMTENTGELFF
TRBJ2-1 | TRBV7-9 | NA | CASSLRGLGSTEQFF
TRBJ1-1 | TRBV4-3 | NA | CASSQDPIRAEAFF
TRBJ2-7 | TRBV5-6 | NA | CASSTQAGSEQYF
TRBJ2-7 | TRBV7-2 | few | CASSGQGLDEQYF
TRBJ2-1 | TRBV4-1 | NA | CASSQDLPGADEQLF
TRBJ1-1 | TRBV4-1 | NA | CASSQDGGPGDTEAFF
TRBJ2-7 | TRBV6-6 | NA | CASSYSAFQGYEQYF
TRBJ2-1 | TRBV7-3 | NA | CASSLGGTSLNEQFF
TRBJ1-1 | TRBV6-5 | many | CASSARTTPSTEAFF
TRBJ1-1 | TRBV6-5 | NA | CASSYLGGNTEALF
TRBJ1-4 | TRBV4-1 | few | CASSQAETVMEKLFF
TRBJ2-3 | TRBV5-1 | few | CASSTGQRTDTQYF
TRBJ2-5 | TRBV5-1 | NA | CASSLASSGGETQYF
TRBJ2-3 | TRBV11-2 | NA | CASSGGTGGFTDTQYF
TRBJ1-4 | TRBV2 | NA | CASLEDLGGEKLFF
TRBJ1-2 | TRBV4-2 | once | CASSLDLRVGYGCTF
TRBJ1-6 | TRBV6-5 | NA | CASGELDSPLHF
TRBJ2-3 | TRBV2 | NA | CASRDRADTQYF
TRBJ1-5 | TRBV7-2 | NA | CASSLGGNNQPQHF
TRBJ1-2 | TRBV28 | NA | CASSSGGYTF